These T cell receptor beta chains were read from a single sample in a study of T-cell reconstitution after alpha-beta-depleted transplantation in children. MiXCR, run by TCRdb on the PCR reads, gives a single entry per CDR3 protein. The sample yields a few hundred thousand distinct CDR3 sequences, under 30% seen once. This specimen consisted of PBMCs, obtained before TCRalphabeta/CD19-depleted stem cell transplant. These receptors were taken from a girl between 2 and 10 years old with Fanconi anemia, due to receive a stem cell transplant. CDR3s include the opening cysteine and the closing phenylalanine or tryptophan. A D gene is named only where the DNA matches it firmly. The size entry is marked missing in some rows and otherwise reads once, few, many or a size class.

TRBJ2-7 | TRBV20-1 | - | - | TGCAGTGTTCGGGACTCCTACGAGCAGTACTTC | CSVRDSYEQYF
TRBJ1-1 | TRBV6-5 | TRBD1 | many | TGTGCCAGCAGTTACTCTGGGACAGGGGGCGGGAAAGCTTTCTTT | CASSYSGTGGGKAFF
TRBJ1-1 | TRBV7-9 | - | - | TGTGTCAGCAGCGCCCCAGGGGACGCACACACTGAAGCTTTCTTT | CVSSAPGDAHTEAFF
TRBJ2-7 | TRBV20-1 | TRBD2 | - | TGCAGTGCTAATCTAGCGGGGGTCTACGAGCAGTACTTC | CSANLAGVYEQYF
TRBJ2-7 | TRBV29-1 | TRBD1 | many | TGCAGCGTTGAAGATCTTCGGACAGGGGGCTCCTACGAGCAGTACTTC | CSVEDLRTGGSYEQYF
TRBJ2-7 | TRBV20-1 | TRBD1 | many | TGCAGTGCTTACTTGCCCGGGACAGGGCAATACGAGCAGTACTTC | CSAYLPGTGQYEQYF
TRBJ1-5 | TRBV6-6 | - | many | TGTGCCAGCAGTTACGGGGGAAATCAGCCCCAGCATTTT | CASSYGGNQPQHF
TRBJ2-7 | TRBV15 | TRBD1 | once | TGTGCCACCAGCAATGACAGGGCAAGGCAGTACTTC | CATSNDRARQYF
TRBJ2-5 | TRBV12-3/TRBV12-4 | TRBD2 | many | TGTGCCAGCAGTAGCGGGATGGGAGAGACCCAGTACTTC | CASSSGMGETQYF
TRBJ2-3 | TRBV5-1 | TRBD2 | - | TGCGCCAGCAGCTTGACGGAGAGGGTACAAGCGGGGGATACGCAGTATTTT | CASSLTERVQAGDTQYF
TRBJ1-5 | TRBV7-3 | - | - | TGTGCCAGCAGCTTTGGGGCAGGAAGCAATCAGCCCCAGCATTTT | CASSFGAGSNQPQHF
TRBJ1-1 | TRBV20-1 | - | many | TGCAGTGCTAGAGATGTCTTATCGGGGGGGACTGAAGCTTTCTTT | CSARDVLSGGTEAFF
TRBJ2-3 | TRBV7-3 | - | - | TGTGCCAGCAGCTTAACGAGACAGCCCCGCACAGATACGCAGTATTTT | CASSLTRQPRTDTQYF
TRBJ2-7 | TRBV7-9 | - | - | TGTGCCAGCAGCTTAGGGTATCCTGACTACGAGCAGTACTTC | CASSLGYPDYEQYF
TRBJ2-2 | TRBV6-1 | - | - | TGTGCCAGCAGTGATGACACCGGGGAGCTGTTTTTT | CASSDDTGELFF
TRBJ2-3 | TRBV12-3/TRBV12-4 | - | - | TGTGCCAGCAGTTTCCTCCCCCTACCCGAGGTAACAGATACGCAGTATTTT | CASSFLPLPEVTDTQYF
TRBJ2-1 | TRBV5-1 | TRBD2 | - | TGCGCCAGCAGCACTAGCGTTAACAATGAGCAGTTCTTC | CASSTSVNNEQFF
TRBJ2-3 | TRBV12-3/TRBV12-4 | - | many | TGTGCCAGCAGCCGAAGCAGGGGAGGCACAGATACGCAGTATTTT | CASSRSRGGTDTQYF
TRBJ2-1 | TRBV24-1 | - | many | TGTGCCACCAGTGATCCGACTGCAGTCTCCTACAATGAGCAGTTCTTC | CATSDPTAVSYNEQFF
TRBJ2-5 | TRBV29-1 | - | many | TGCAGCGTTCTAAGAGGACAAATCACGGAGACCCAGTACTTC | CSVLRGQITETQYF
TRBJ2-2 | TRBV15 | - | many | TGTGCCACCAGCGGGACCGGGCTATACACCGGGGAGCTGTTTTTT | CATSGTGLYTGELFF
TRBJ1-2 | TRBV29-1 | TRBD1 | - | TGCAGCGCAGACAGGGGGGCTAGCTATGGCTACACCTTC | CSADRGASYGYTF
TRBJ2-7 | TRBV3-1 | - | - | TGTGCCAGCAGCCAAGTGGGTCCGGGCTACGAGCAGTACTTC | CASSQVGPGYEQYF
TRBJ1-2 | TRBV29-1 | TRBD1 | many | TGCAGCGTCAGGGACAGTTGGGGCTACACCTTC | CSVRDSWGYTF
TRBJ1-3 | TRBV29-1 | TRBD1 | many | TGCAGCGATACAGGGGGCTTTTCTGGAAACACCATATATTTT | CSDTGGFSGNTIYF
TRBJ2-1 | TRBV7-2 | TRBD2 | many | TGTGCCAGCAGCTTAGCTAGCGGGGGGGCCTACAATGAGCAGTTCTTC | CASSLASGGAYNEQFF
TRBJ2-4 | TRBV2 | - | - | TGTGTCAGCATCTCAGACCCCCAAAACATTCAGTACTTC | CVSISDPQNIQYF
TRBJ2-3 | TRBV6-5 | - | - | TGTGCCAGCAGTCACAGGGAGAGCACAGATACGCAGTATTTT | CASSHRESTDTQYF